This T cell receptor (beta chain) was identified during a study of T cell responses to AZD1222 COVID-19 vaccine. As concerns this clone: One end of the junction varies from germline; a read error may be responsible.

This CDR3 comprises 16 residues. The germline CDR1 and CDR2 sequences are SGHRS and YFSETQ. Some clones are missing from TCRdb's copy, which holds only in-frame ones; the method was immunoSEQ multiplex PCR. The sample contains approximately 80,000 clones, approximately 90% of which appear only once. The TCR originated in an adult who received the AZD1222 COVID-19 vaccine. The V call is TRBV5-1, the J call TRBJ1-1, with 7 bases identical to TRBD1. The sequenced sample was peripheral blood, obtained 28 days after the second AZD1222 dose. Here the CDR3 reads CASSPGGRGRNTEAFF. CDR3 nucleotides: TGCGCCAGCAGCCCCGGGGGGAGGGGGCGAAACACTGAAGCCTTCTTT. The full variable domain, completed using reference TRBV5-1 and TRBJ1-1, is KAGVTQTPRYLIKTRGQQVTLSCSPISGHRSVSWYQQTPGQGLQFLFEYFSETQRNKGNFPGRFSGRQFSNSRSEMNVSTLELGDSALYLCASSPGGRGRNTEAFFGQGTRLTVV.